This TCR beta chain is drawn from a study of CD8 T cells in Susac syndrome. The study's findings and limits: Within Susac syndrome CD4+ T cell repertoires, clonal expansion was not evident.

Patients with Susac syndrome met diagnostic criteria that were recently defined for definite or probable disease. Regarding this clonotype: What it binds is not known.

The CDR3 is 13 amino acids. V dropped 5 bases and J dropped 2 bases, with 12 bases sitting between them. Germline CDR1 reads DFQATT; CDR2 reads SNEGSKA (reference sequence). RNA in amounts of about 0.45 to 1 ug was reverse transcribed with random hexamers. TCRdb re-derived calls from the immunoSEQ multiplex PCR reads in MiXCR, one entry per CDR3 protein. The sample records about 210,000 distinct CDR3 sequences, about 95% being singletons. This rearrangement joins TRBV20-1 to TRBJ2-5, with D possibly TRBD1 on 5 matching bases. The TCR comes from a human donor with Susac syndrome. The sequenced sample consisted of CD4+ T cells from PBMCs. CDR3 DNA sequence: TGCAGTGCTCGACCAGGGAATCAAGAGACCCAGTACTTC. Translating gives CSARPGNQETQYF.